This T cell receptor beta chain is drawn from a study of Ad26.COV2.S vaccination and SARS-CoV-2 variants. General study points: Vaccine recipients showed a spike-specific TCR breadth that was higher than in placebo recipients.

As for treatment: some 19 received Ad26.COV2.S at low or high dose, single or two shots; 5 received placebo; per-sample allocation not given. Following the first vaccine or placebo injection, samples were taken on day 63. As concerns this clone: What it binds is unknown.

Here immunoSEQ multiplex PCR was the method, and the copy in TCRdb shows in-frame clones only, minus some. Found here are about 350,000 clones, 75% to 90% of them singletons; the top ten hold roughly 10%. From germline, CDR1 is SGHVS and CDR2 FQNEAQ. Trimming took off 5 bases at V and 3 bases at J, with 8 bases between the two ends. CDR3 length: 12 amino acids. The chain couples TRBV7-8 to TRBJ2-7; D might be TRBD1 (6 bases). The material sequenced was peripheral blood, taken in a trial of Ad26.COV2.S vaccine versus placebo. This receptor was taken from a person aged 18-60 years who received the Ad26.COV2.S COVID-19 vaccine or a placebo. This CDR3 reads CASSPTGYEQYF. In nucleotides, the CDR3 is TGTGCCAGCAGCCCGACAGGCTACGAGCAGTACTTC. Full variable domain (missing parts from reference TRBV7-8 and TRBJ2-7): GAGVSQSPRYKVAKRGQDVALRCDPISGHVSLFWYQQALGQGPEFLTYFQNEAQLDKSGLPSDRFFAERPEGSVSTLKIQRTQQEDSAVYLCASSPTGYEQYFGPGTRLTVT.